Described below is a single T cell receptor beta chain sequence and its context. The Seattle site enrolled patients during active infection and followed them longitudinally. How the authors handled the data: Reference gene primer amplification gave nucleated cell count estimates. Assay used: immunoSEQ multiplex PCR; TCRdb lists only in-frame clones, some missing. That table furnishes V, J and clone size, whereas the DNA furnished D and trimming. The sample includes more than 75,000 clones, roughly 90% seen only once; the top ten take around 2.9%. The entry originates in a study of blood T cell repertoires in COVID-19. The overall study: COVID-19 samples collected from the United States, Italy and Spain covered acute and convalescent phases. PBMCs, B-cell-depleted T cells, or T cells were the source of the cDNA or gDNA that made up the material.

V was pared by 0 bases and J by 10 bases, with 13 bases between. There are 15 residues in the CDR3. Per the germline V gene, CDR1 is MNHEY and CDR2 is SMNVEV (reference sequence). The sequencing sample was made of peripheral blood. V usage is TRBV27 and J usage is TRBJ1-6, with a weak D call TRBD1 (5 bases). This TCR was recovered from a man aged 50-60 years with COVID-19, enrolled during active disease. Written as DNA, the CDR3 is TGTGCCAGCAGTTTATCGAGCCAGGGTACGTCACCCCTCCACTTT. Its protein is CASSLSSQGTSPLHF.